Shown below are 14 T cell receptor beta chains from a single sample sequenced in a study of blood T cell repertoires in COVID-19. TCRdb's table, derived via immunoSEQ multiplex PCR, lists solely in-frame clones and lacks some. The sample carries 200,000 or so clones, roughly 85% recorded once. The specimen sequenced was PBMCs or T cells enriched from blood (not recorded which). The receptors stem from a woman aged 40 to 49 with acute COVID-19.

V and J are TRBV28 and TRBJ2-1; 13 nucleotides align to TRBD2. The CDR3 consists of 15 residues. Germline V gives CDR1 MDHEN, CDR2 SYDVKM. V lost 8 bases to trimming and J lost 9 bases; unmatched junction nucleotides: 10. Here the CDR3 reads CASGLTSGRAREQFF. DNA of the CDR3: TGTGCCAGCGGCCTAACTAGCGGGAGGGCGCGTGAGCAGTTCTTC.

The rearrangement joins TRBV4-2 to TRBJ1-6; maybe TRBD1 (6 bases). V lost 0 bases, J lost 7 bases, and 10 bases lay in between. Germline CDR1 and CDR2: LGHNA and YNFKEQ. CDR3 length: 15 residues. CDR3 amino acids: CASSQDTDSNSPLHF. CDR3 in DNA: TGTGCCAGCAGCCAAGATACGGACAGCAATTCACCCCTCCACTTT.

The rearrangement uses TRBV10-3 and TRBJ2-6; 8 bases map to TRBD2. CDR1 is ENHRY and CDR2 is SYGVKD in the germline V gene. The CDR3 contains 16 residues. The ends lost 9 bases at V and 0 bases at J; junction bases unmatched: 7. The chain's CDR3 is CAIPAGVGSGANVLTF. The CDR3 DNA is TGTGCCATACCAGCGGGAGTGGGCTCTGGGGCCAACGTCCTGACTTTC.

The chain combines TRBV7-9 with TRBJ1-2, with TRBD1 matching 7 bases. Germline CDR1 reads SEHNR; CDR2 reads FQNEAQ (reference sequence). J lost 4 bases, V lost 5 bases, and 7 bases had no gene match. The CDR3 loop spans 14 amino acids. CDR3 in amino acids: CASSPTGVSYGYTF. DNA of the CDR3: TGTGCCAGCAGCCCTACAGGGGTTAGCTATGGCTACACCTTC.

The rearrangement joins TRBV28 to TRBJ1-6; D might be TRBD1 (5 bases). Trimming shortened V by 1 base and J by 10 bases, and 17 bases separated the two germline ends. This CDR3 has 16 residues. CDR1 and CDR2 from the germline V gene are MDHEN and SYDVKM. Here the CDR3 reads CASSLLTAPSKSPLHF. The DNA of the CDR3 is TGTGCCAGCAGTTTATTGACAGCCCCAAGCAAATCACCCCTCCACTTT. Together with reference TRBV28 and TRBJ1-6, the CDR3 gives the full variable domain: DVKVTQSSRYLVKRTGEKVFLECVQDMDHENMFWYRQDPGLGLRLIYFSYDVKMKEKGDIPEGYSVSREKKERFSLILESASTNQTSMYLCASSLLTAPSKSPLHFGNGTRLTVT.

This sequence joins TRBV28 and TRBJ1-6; 7 bases fit TRBD1. V shed 4 bases and J 9 bases; nucleotides not matched to a gene: 9. This CDR3 comprises 15 residues. Germline CDR1 and CDR2: MDHEN and SYDVKM. The CDR3 protein is CASSSLDRLSSPLHF. The DNA of the CDR3 is TGTGCCAGCAGTTCCCTGGACAGGTTAAGTTCACCCCTCCACTTT. Filled out from reference TRBV28 and TRBJ1-6, the complete variable domain reads DVKVTQSSRYLVKRTGEKVFLECVQDMDHENMFWYRQDPGLGLRLIYFSYDVKMKEKGDIPEGYSVSREKKERFSLILESASTNQTSMYLCASSSLDRLSSPLHFGNGTRLTVT.

The CDR3 DNA sequence: TGTGCCAGCAGCCCGCTGGAACGGCACAGGGGCAACTATGGCTACACCTTC. This translates into CASSPLERHRGNYGYTF. The V call is TRBV14, the J call TRBJ1-2; the match to TRBD1 covers 7 bases. With 4 bases clipped from V and 2 bases from J, the junction kept 13 bases outside the gene matches. The CDR3 totals 17 residues. Germline-derived CDR1 and CDR2 are SGHDN and FVKESK.

CDR3 in DNA: TGTGCCAGCAGCCAAGACCCTACAGGGGTAGGGCAGCCCCAGCATTTT. Encoded protein: CASSQDPTGVGQPQHF. The J gene is TRBJ1-5, the V gene TRBV3-1 (or the pseudogene TRBV3-2); TRBD1 agrees at 7 bases. CDR3 length equals 16 residues. Trimming took 0 bases from V and 7 from J; bases not matched to a gene: 9. Germline V gene lookup returns CDR1 LGHDT and CDR2 YNNKEL (reference sequence).

The rearrangement uses TRBV12-3 or TRBV12-4 and TRBJ1-2; 7 bases map to TRBD1. CDR3 length: 13 residues. Unmatched junction bases numbered 9, after V lost 6 bases and J lost 8 bases. This CDR3 reads CASRSSTGRGYTF. The CDR3 DNA reads TGTGCCAGCAGAAGCTCGACAGGGAGAGGCTACACCTTC.

The chain joins TRBV6-5 to TRBJ2-7, with D possibly being TRBD2 (6 bases). The CDR3 runs to 15 residues. Trimming removed 0 bases from V and 4 bases from J, with 13 bases in between. The germline V gene has CDR1 MNHEY and CDR2 SVGAGI. CDR3 in amino acids: CASSYSIGGRYEQYF. CDR3 DNA sequence: TGTGCCAGCAGTTACTCGATCGGGGGAAGGTACGAGCAGTACTTC.

The rearrangement uses TRBV7-6 and TRBJ2-3, with a tentative D call TRBD1 (6 bases). Trimming pared 1 base from V and 6 bases from J, leaving 14 bases between. Per the germline V gene, CDR1 is SGHVS and CDR2 is FNYEAQ. This CDR3 has 15 residues. The CDR3 protein is CASSLGGRTVDTQYF. CDR3 nucleotides: TGTGCCAGCAGCTTAGGGGGGCGAACGGTGGATACGCAGTATTTT.

The chain couples TRBV27 to TRBJ1-2, with 12 bases that match TRBD1. The CDR3 totals 15 residues. Germline CDR1 reads MNHEY; CDR2 reads SMNVEV (reference sequence). Trimming cost V 1 base and J 4 bases; bases outside gene matches: 1. The CDR3 loop reads CASSLLGQGAYGYTF. The CDR3 DNA reads TGTGCCAGCAGTTTATTGGGACAGGGGGCCTATGGCTACACCTTC.

This clone was observed a few times. The chain recombines TRBV5-5 with TRBJ2-7, with D perhaps matching TRBD1 (6 bases). Germline CDR1 is SGHKS and CDR2 is YYEKEE (reference sequence). V was clipped by 4 bases and J by 4 bases, with 18 bases between them. This CDR3 is built from 15 residues. The CDR3 bases are TGTGCCAGCAGCCCTACCGCGCTAGGACAGTACGAGCAGTACTTC. Translating gives CASSPTALGQYEQYF. The variable domain in full, completed from reference TRBV5-5 and TRBJ2-7, reads DAGVTQSPTHLIKTRGQQVTLRCSPISGHKSVSWYQQVLGQGPQFIFQYYEKEERGRGNFPDRFSARQFPNYSSELNVNALLLGDSALYLCASSPTALGQYEQYFGPGTRLTVT.

The rearrangement links TRBV25-1 to TRBJ1-1; D is possibly TRBD1 (5 bases). In germline, CDR1 is MGHDK, CDR2 SYGVNS. Trimming left V 6 bases short and J 1 base short, with 9 bases between. The CDR3 covers 13 residues. The chain's CDR3 is CASRPTGNTEAFF. In DNA form, the CDR3 reads TGTGCCAGCAGGCCCACAGGGAACACTGAAGCTTTCTTT.